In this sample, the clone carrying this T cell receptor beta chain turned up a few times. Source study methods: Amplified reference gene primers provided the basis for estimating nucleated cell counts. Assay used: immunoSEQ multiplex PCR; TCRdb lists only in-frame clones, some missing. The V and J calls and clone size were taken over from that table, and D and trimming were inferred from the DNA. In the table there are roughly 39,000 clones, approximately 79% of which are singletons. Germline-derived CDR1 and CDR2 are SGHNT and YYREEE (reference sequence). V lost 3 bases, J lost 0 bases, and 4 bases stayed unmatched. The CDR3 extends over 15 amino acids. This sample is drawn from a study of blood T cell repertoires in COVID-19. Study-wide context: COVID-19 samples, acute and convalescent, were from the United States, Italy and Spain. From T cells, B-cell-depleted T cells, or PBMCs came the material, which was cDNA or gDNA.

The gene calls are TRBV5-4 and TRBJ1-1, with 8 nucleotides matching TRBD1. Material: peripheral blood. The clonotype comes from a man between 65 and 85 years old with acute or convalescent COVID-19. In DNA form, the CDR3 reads TGTGCCAGCAGCTCCATGGACAGGGTGAACACTGAAGCTTTCTTT. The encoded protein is CASSSMDRVNTEAFF.